This T cell receptor (beta chain) is drawn from a study of cytomegalovirus exposure and HLA in healthy donors. Looking at the study overall: Inside one of the first data releases sat 85 million or so unique TCRs taken from HLA-typed donors. General study points: A later analysis found TCR association rates differed by HLA locus, highest for DRB1 and lowest for HLA-C. Most TCR sequences proved rare, with some public TCRs found in many donors.

About this clone: Its antigen is not identified.

Primers: 60 Vbeta forward and 13 Jbeta reverse. The method was immunoSEQ multiplex PCR; TCRdb's version includes in-frame clones alone and lacks a portion of them. The sample consists of nearly 200,000 clones, around 87% of them appearing once. Germline V lookup: CDR1 MNHEY, CDR2 SVGAGI. This CDR3 is built from 15 residues. Trimming pared 4 bases from V and 0 bases from J, leaving 9 bases between. The TCR was taken from a young man in good health and CMV-seronegative. The chain has TRBV6-5 and TRBJ1-4; D not resolved. The material sequenced was PBMCs. The CDR3 nucleotides read TGTGCCAGCAGTTTAGAGATATCAACTAATGAAAAACTGTTTTTT. It is translated as CASSLEISTNEKLFF.